This TCR beta chain was identified in a study of shared clonotypes between healthy human individuals. Turning to the study itself: The people who gave samples were two women and a few men aged 18 to 49.

The study's findings and limits: Sharing across four donors was highest in naive CD4 (roughly 5%) and lowest in memory CD8 (around 0.4%).

Germline V CDR1 and CDR2: SEHNR, FQNEAQ (reference sequence). CDR3 length: 16 residues. V lost 5 bases, J lost 1 base, and 18 bases lay in between. Libraries were prepared by immunoSEQ multiplex PCR; TCRdb keeps only in-frame clonotypes and omits some of them. The sample shows a few million clones, about 92% of them seen only once. As for this clone: As yet, its antigen is unknown.

The sequence was obtained from a young man in good health. The sequenced sample consisted of naive CD4+ T cells sorted from blood. Stated subset: CD45RA+ positively selected. The gene calls are TRBV7-9 and TRBJ2-7; the D call may be TRBD1 or TRBD2 (6 bases each). CDR3 nucleotide sequence: TGTGCCAGCAGCCCGGTCGGGGGCGCCCCGTCCTACGAGCAGTACTTC. Protein product: CASSPVGGAPSYEQYF.